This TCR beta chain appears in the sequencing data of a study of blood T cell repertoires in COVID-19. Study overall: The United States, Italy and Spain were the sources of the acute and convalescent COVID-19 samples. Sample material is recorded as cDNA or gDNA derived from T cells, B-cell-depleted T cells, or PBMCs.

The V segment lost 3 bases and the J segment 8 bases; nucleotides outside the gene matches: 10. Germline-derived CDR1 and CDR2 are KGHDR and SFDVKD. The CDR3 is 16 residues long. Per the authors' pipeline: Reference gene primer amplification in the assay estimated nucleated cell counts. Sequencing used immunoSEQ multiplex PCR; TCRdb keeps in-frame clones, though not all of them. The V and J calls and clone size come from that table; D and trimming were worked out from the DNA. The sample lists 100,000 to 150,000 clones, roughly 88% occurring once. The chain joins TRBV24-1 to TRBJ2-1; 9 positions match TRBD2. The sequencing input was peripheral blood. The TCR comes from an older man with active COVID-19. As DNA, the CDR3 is TGTGCCACCAGTGATGGGGTCTGGACTAGCGAGGATGAGCAGTTCTTC. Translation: CATSDGVWTSEDEQFF.